This T cell receptor beta chain is drawn from a study of blood T cell repertoires in COVID-19. For the study at large: Researchers got acute and convalescent COVID-19 samples from the United States, Italy and Spain. Nucleic acid was either cDNA or gDNA, and it came from T cells, B-cell-depleted T cells, or PBMCs.

In the source study's methods: For nucleated cells, counts were estimated from reference gene primer amplification. Generated by immunoSEQ multiplex PCR, the TCRdb table keeps only in-frame clones and is missing some. For V, J and clone size, that table is used; D and trimming come from the DNA. The sample lists about 410,000 clones; around nine tenths were seen once. The source of this sequence is a woman aged 40 to 55 with COVID-19, enrolled during active disease. Sequencing was done on a sample of peripheral blood.

The CDR3 nucleotides read TGTGCCAGCAGCGTGGACAGGGCTGCCGAGCAGTACTTC. It yields the protein CASSVDRAAEQYF. The chain recombines TRBV9 with TRBJ2-7; 8 bases are shared with TRBD1. CDR1 is SGDLS, CDR2 YYNGEE, per germline. The CDR3 runs to 13 residues. After removal of 2 bases from V and 6 bases from J, the junction contained 4 bases not matched to a gene.